This paragraph reports one T cell receptor beta chain. Its cognate antigen is unknown. This sample is part of a study of cytomegalovirus exposure and HLA in healthy donors. Study conclusions and caveats: In vitro assays verified that a few CMV-associated chains recognized CMV antigens specifically.

This CDR3 contains 12 residues. CDR1 is GTSNPN, CDR2 SVGIG, per germline (reference sequence). V gave up 3 bases and J gave up 5 bases, with 10 bases separating them. In the PCR, 60 Vbeta and 13 Jbeta primers were used. Here immunoSEQ multiplex PCR was the method, and the copy in TCRdb shows in-frame clones only, minus some. There are 55,000 to 80,000 clones in the sample; 60% to 80% occur only once, and roughly 23% lies in the top ten. The V and J genes are TRBV30 and TRBJ1-2; D call uncertain. The TCR sequence derives from a woman aged 40-49 years in good health and CMV-seropositive. Sequenced material: PBMCs. In DNA form, the CDR3 reads TGTGCCTGGAGCGAGCCCGGGTATGGCTACACCTTC. Translating gives CAWSEPGYGYTF.